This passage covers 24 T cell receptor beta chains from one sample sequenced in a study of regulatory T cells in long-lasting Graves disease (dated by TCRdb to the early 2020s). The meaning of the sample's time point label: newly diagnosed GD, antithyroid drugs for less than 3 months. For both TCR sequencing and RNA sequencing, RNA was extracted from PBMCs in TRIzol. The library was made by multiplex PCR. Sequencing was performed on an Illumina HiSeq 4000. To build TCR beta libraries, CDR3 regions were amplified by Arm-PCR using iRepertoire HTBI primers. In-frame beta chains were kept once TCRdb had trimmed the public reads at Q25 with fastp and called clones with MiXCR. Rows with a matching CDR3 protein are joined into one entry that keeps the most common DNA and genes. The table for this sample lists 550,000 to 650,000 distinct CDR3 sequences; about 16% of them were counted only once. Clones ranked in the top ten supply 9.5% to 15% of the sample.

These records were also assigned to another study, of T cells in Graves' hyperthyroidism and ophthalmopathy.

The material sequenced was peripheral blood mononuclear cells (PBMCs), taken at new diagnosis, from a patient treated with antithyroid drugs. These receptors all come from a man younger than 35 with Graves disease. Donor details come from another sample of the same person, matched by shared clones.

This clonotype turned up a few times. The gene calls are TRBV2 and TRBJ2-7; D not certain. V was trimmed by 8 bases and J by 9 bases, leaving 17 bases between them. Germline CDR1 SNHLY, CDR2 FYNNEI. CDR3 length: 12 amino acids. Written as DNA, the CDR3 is TGTGCCAGCGCCAACAAGGCTCCTGGGCAGTACTTC. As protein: CASANKAPGQYF. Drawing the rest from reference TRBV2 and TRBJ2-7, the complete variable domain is EPEVTQTPSHQVTQMGQEVILRCVPISNHLYFYWYRQILGQKVEFLVSFYNNEISEKSEIFDDQFSVERPDGSNFTLKIRSTKLEDSAMYFCASANKAPGQYFGPGTRLTVT.

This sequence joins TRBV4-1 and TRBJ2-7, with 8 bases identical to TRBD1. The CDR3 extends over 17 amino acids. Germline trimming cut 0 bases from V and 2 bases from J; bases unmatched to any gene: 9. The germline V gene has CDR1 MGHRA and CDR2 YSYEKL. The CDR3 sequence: CASSQDETGAGAYEQYF. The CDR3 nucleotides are TGCGCCAGCAGCCAAGATGAGACAGGGGCCGGAGCCTACGAGCAGTACTTC.

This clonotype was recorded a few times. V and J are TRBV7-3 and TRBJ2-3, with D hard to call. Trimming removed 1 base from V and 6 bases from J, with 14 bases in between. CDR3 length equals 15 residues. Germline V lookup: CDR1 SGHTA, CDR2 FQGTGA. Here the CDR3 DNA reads TGTGCCAGCAGCTTAAATGGAAGGCCGTCCGATACGCAGTATTTT. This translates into CASSLNGRPSDTQYF.

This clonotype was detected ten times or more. CDR3 DNA: TGTGCCAGCAGCCCCCCAGGCCTATCGGGGTACGAGCAGTACTTC. It yields the protein CASSPPGLSGYEQYF. J is TRBJ2-7 and V is TRBV3-1; weak D call: TRBD2 (5 bases). CDR1 is LGHDT, CDR2 YNNKEL, per germline (reference sequence). V was shortened by 4 bases and J by 4 bases, with 17 bases between the two germline ends. The CDR3 runs 15 residues.

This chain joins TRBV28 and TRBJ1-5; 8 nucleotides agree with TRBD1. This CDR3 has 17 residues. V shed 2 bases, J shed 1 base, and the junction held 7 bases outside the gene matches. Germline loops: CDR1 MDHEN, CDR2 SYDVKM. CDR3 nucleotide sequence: TGTGCCAGCAGTTTAATATCAGGGGGCGTAAGCAATCAGCCCCAGCATTTT. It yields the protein CASSLISGGVSNQPQHF.

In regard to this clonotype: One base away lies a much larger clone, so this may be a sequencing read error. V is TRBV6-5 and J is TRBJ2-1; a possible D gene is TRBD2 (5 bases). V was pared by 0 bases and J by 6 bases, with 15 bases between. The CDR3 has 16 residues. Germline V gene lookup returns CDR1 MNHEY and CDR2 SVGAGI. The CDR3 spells CASSYSPRGGSNEQFF. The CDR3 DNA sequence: TGTGCCAGCAGTTACTCGCCCCGGGGTGGAAGCAATGAGCAGTTCTTC.

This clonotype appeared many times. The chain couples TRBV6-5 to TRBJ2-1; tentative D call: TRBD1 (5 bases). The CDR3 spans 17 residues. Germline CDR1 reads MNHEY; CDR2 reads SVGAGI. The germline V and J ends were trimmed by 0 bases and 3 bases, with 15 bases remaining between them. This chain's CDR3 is CASSYSSAGFLYNEQFF. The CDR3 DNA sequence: TGTGCCAGCAGTTACTCGTCGGCAGGGTTCCTCTACAATGAGCAGTTCTTC.

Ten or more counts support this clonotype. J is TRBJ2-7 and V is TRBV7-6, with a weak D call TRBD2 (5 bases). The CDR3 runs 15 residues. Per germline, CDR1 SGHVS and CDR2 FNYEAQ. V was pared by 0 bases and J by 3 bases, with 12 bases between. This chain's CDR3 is CASSLAAGAGYEQYF. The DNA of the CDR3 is TGTGCCAGCAGCTTAGCGGCGGGCGCGGGCTACGAGCAGTACTTC.

Here the CDR3 reads CASSYRTPAPDTQYF. The CDR3 coding sequence is TGTGCCAGCAGTTACCGGACGCCAGCCCCCGATACGCAGTATTTT. The chain uses TRBV6-5 and TRBJ2-3; D call uncertain. CDR1 and CDR2 from the germline V gene are MNHEY and SVGAGI. The CDR3 has 15 residues. Deletions cut 2 bases from V and 6 bases from J, with 15 bases between.

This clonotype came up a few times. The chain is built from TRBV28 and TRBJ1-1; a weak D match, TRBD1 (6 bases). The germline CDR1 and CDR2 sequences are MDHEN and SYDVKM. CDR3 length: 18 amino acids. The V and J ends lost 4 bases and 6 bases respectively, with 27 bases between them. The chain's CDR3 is CASSSGVIQGYERAEAFF. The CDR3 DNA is TGTGCCAGCAGTTCAGGAGTGATACAGGGCTATGAAAGAGCTGAAGCTTTCTTT.

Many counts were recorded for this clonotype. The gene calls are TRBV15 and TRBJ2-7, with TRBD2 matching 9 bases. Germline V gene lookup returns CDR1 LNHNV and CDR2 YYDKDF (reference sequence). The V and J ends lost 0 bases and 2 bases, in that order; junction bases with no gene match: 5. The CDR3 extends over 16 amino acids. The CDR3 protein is CATSRDLSGRPYEQYF. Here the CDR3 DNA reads TGTGCCACCAGCAGAGATCTGAGCGGGAGGCCCTACGAGCAGTACTTC.

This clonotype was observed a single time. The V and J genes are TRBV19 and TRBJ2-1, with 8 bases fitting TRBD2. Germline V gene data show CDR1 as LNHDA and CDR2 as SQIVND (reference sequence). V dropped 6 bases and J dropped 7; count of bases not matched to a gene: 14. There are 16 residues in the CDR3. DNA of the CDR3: TGTGCCAGTAGCCCCTGGGAAACTAGCGGACTAAATGAGCAGTTCTTC. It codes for CASSPWETSGLNEQFF.

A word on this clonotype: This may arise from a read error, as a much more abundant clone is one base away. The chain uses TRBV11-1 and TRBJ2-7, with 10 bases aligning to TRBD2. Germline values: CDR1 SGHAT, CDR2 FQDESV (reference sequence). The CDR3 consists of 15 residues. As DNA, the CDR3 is TGTGCCAGCAGCTTTCTAGCGGGAGACGCCCACGATCAGTACTTC. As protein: CASSFLAGDAHDQYF.

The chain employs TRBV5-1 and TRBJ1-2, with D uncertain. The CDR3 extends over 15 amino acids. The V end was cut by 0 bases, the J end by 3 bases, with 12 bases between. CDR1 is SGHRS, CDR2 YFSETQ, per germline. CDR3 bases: TGCGCCAGCAGCTTGGTGTCATCTCCGGACTATGGCTACACCTTC. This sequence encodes CASSLVSSPDYGYTF.

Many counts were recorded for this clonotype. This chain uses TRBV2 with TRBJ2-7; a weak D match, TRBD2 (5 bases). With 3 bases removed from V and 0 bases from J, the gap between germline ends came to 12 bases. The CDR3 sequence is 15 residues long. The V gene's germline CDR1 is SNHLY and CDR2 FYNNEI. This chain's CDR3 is CASSEERGSSYEQYF. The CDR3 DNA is TGTGCCAGCAGTGAGGAACGGGGAAGCTCCTACGAGCAGTACTTC.

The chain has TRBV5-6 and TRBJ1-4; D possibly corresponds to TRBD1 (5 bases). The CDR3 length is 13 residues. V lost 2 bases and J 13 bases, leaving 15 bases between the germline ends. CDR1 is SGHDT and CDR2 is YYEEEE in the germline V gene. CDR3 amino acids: CASSFDRGLRLFF. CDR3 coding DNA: TGTGCCAGCAGCTTCGATCGGGGCCTTAGACTGTTTTTT.

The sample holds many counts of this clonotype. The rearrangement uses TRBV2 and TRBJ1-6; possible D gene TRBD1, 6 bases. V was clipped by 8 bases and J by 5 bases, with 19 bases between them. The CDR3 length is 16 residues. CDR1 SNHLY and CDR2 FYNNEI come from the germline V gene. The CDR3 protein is CASRMRGAVDNSPLHF. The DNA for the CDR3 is TGTGCCAGCCGAATGCGGGGGGCGGTAGATAATTCACCCCTCCACTTT.

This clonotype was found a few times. Here the CDR3 DNA reads TGTGCCAGCTCAAGATCCGGGACAGGGGCCACAGATACGCAGTATTTT. It is translated as CASSRSGTGATDTQYF. The chain links TRBV18 to TRBJ2-3; TRBD1 aligns across 10 bases. V shed 5 bases, J shed 2 bases, and the junction held 7 bases outside the gene matches. The germline CDR1 and CDR2 sequences are KGHSH and LQKENI. CDR3 length: 16 residues.

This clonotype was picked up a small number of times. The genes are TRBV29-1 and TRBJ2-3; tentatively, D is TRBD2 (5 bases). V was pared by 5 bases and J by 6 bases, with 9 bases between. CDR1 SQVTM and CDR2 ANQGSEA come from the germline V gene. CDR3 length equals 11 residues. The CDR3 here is CSVKRGDTQYF. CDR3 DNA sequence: TGCAGCGTTAAGAGAGGGGATACGCAGTATTTT.

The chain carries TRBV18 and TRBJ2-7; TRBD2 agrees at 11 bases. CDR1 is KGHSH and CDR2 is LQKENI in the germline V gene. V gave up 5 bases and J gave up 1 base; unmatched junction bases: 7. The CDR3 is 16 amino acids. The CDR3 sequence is CASSMTSGTFSYEQYF. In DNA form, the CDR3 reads TGTGCCAGCTCAATGACTAGCGGGACCTTTTCCTACGAGCAGTACTTC.

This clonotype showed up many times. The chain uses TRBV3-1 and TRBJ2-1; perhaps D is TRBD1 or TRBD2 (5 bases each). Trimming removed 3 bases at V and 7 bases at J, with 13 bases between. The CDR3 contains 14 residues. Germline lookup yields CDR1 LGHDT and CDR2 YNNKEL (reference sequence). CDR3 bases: TGTGCCAGCAGCCAGAGGGACCTAAGGAATGAGCAGTTCTTC. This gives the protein CASSQRDLRNEQFF.

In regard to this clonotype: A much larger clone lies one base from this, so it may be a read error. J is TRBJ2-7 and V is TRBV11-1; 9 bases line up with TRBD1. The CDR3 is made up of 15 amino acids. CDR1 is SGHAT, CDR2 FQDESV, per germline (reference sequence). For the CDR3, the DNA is TGTACCAGCAGCTTGGATGGACAGGGGACCGCCGAGCAGTACTTC. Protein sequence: CTSSLDGQGTAEQYF.

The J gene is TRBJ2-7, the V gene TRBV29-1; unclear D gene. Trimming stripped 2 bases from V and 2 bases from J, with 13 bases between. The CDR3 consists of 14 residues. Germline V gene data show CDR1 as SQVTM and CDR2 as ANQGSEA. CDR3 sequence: CSVELAVLPYEQYF. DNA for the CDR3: TGCAGCGTTGAATTGGCGGTTCTGCCCTACGAGCAGTACTTC.

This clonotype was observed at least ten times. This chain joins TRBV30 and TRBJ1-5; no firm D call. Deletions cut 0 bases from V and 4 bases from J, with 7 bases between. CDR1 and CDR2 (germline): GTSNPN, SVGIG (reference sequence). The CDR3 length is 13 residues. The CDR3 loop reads CAWSVVSNQPQHF. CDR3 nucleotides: TGTGCCTGGAGTGTCGTCTCTAATCAGCCCCAGCATTTT.